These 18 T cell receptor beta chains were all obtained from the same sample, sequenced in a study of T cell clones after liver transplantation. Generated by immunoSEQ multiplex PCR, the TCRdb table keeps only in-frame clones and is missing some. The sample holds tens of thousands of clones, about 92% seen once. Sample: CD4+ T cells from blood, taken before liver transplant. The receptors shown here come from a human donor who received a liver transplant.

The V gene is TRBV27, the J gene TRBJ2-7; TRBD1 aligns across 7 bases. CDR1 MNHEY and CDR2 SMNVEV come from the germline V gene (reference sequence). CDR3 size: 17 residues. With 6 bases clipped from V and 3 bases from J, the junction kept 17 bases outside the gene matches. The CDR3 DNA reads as TGTGCCAGCAGCCGATACTTAACGAGGACAGGAGACTACGAGCAGTACTTC. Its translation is CASSRYLTRTGDYEQYF.

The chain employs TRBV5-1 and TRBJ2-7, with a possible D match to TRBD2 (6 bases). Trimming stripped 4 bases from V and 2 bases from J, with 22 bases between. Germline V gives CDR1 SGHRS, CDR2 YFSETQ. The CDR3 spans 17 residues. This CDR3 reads CASSPQWEVSEAYEQYF. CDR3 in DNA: TGCGCCAGCAGCCCGCAGTGGGAGGTGAGTGAGGCCTACGAGCAGTACTTC.

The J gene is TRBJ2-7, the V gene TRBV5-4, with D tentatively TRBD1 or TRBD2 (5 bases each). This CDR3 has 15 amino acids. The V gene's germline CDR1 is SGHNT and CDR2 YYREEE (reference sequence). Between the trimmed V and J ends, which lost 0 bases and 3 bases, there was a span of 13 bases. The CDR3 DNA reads TGTGCCAGCAGCTTGGGATCCGGGGCAAACTACGAGCAGTACTTC. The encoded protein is CASSLGSGANYEQYF.

The CDR3 loop is CASSLSGQGLGPQHF. CDR3 sequence (DNA): TGTGCCAGCAGTTTATCGGGCCAGGGCCTAGGGCCCCAGCATTTT. This rearrangement joins TRBV27 to TRBJ1-5; maybe TRBD1 (5 bases). The V end lost 0 bases, the J end lost 9 bases, and 15 bases lay between the germline ends. The CDR3 has 15 residues. Per germline, CDR1 MNHEY and CDR2 SMNVEV (reference sequence).

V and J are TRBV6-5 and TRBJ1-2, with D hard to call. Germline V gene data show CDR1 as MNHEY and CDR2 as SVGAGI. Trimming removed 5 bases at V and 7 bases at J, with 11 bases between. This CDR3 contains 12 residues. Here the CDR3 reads CASSQIGVGYTF. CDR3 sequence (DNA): TGTGCCAGCAGTCAGATCGGGGTTGGCTACACCTTC.

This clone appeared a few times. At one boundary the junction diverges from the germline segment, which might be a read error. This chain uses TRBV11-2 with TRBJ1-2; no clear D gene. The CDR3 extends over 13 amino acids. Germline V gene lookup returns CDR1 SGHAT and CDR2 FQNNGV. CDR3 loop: CASSLEAGKWPPF. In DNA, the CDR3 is TGTGCCAGCAGCTTAGAGGCAGGAAAATGGCCACCCTTC.

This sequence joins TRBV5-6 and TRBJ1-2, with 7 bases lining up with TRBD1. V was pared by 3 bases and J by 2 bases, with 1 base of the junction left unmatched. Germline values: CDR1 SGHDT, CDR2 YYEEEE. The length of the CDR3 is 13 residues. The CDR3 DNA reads TGTGCCAGCAGCTCGGGACAGAACTATGGCTACACCTTC. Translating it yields CASSSGQNYGYTF. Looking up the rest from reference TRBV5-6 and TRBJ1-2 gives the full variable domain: DAGVTQSPTHLIKTRGQQVTLRCSPKSGHDTVSWYQQALGQGPQFIFQYYEEEERQRGNFPDRFSGHQFPNYSSELNVNALLLGDSALYLCASSSGQNYGYTFGSGTRLTVV.

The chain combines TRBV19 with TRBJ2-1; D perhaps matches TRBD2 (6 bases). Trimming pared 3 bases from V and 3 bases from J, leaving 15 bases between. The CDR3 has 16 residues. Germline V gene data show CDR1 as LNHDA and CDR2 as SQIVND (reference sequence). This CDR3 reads CASSIWAGTVYNEQFF. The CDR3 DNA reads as TGTGCCAGTAGTATTTGGGCGGGGACGGTCTACAATGAGCAGTTCTTC.

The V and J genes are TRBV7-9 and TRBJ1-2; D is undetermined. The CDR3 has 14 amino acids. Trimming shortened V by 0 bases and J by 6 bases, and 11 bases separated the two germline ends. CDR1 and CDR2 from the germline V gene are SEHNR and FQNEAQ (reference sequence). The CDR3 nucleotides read TGTGCCAGCAGCTTAGCGGCGCCGGCGGATGGCTACACCTTC. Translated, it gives CASSLAAPADGYTF.

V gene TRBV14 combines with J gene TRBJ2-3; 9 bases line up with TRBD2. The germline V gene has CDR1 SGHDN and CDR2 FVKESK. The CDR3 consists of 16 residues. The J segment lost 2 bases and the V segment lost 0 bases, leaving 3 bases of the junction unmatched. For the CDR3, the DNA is TGTGCCAGCAGCCAAGAGACTAGCGGCCACACAGATACGCAGTATTTT. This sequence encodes CASSQETSGHTDTQYF. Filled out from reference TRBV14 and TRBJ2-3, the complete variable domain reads EAGVTQFPSHSVIEKGQTVTLRCDPISGHDNLYWYRRVMGKEIKFLLHFVKESKQDESGMPNNRFLAERTGGTYSTLKVQPAELEDSGVYFCASSQETSGHTDTQYFGPGTRLTVL.

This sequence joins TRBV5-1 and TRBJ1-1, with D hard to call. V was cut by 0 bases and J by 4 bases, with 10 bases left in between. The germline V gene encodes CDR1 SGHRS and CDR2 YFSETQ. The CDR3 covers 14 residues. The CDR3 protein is CASSLEPALTEAFF. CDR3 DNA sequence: TGCGCCAGCAGCTTGGAACCGGCACTCACTGAAGCTTTCTTT.

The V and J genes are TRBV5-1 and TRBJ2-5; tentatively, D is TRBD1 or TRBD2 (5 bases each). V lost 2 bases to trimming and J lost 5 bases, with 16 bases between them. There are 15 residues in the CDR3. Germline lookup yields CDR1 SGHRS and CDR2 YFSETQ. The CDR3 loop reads CASSFRGPAGETQYF. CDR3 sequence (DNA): TGCGCCAGCAGCTTTCGGGGACCCGCAGGGGAGACCCAGTACTTC. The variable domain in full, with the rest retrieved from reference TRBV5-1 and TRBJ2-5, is KAGVTQTPRYLIKTRGQQVTLSCSPISGHRSVSWYQQTPGQGLQFLFEYFSETQRNKGNFPGRFSGRQFSNSRSEMNVSTLELGDSALYLCASSFRGPAGETQYFGPGTRLLVL.

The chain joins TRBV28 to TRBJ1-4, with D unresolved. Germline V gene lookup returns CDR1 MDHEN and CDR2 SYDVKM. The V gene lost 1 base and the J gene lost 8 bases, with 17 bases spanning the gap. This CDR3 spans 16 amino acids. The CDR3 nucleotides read TGTGCCAGCAGTTTATCTGGACTTGCCCGTCGGGAAAAACTGTTTTTT. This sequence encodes CASSLSGLARREKLFF.

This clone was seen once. The CDR3 is CASSPLRQGPADEQYF. Here the CDR3 DNA reads TGTGCCAGCTCACCCCTAAGACAGGGCCCGGCGGACGAGCAGTACTTC. J is TRBJ2-7 and V is TRBV18, with 7 positions matching TRBD1. CDR3 length: 16 residues. The germline CDR1 and CDR2 sequences are KGHSH and LQKENI. The ends lost 3 bases at V and 5 bases at J; junction bases unmatched: 13. The full variable domain, its missing parts supplied by reference TRBV18 and TRBJ2-7, is NAGVMQNPRHLVRRRGQEARLRCSPMKGHSHVYWYRQLPEEGLKFMVYLQKENIIDESGMPKERFSAEFPKEGPSILRIQQVVRGDSAAYFCASSPLRQGPADEQYFGPGTRLTVT.

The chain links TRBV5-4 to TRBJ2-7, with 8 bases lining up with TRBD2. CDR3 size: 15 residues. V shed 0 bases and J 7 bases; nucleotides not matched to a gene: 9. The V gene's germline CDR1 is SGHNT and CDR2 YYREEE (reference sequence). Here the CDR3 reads CASSLAAAGVGEQYF. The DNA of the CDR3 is TGTGCCAGCAGCTTGGCCGCAGCGGGAGTCGGAGAGCAGTACTTC.

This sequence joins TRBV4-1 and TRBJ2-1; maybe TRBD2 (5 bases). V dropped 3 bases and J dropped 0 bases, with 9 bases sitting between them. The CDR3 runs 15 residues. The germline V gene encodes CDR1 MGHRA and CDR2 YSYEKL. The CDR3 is CASSHQRNSYNEQFF. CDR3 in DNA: TGCGCCAGCAGCCACCAGCGGAACTCCTACAATGAGCAGTTCTTC.

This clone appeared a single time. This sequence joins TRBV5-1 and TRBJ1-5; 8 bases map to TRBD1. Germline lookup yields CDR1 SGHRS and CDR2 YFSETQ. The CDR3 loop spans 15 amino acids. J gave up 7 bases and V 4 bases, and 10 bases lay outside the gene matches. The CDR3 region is CASSASGQAEQPQHF. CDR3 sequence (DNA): TGCGCCAGCAGCGCTTCGGGACAGGCAGAACAGCCCCAGCATTTT.

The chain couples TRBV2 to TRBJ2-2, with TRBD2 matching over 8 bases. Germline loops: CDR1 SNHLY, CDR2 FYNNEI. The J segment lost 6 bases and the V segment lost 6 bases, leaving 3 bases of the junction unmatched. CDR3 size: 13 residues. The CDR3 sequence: CASRTSVPGELFF. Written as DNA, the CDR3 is TGTGCCAGCAGGACTAGCGTTCCCGGGGAGCTGTTTTTT.